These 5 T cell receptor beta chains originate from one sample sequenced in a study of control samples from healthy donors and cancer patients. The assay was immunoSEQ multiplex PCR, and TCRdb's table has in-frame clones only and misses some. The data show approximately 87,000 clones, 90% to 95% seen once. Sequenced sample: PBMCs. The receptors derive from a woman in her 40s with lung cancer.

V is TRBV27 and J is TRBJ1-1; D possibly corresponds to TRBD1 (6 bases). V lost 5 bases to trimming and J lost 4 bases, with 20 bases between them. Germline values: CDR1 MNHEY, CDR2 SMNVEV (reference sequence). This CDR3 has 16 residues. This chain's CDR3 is CASSTETGWGSTEAFF. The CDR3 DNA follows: TGTGCCAGCAGTACTGAGACAGGCTGGGGAAGCACTGAAGCTTTCTTT.

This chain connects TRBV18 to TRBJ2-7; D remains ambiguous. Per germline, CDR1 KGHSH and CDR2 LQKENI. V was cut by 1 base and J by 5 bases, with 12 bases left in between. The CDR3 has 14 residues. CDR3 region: CASSPQGYNDEQYF. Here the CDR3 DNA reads TGTGCCAGCTCACCACAGGGTTATAACGACGAGCAGTACTTC.

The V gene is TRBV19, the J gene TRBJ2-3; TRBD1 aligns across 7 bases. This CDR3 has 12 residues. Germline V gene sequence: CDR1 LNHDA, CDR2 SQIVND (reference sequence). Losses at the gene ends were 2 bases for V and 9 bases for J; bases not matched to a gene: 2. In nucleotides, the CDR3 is TGTGCCAGTAGTATACCACAGGGGACGCAGTATTTT. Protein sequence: CASSIPQGTQYF.

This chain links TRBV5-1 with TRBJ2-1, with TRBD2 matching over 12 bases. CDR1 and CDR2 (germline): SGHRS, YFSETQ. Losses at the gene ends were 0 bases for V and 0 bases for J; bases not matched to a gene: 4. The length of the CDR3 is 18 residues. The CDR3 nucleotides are TGCGCCAGCAGCTTGGATCTAGCGGGGGGGCCCTCCTACAATGAGCAGTTCTTC. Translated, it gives CASSLDLAGGPSYNEQFF.

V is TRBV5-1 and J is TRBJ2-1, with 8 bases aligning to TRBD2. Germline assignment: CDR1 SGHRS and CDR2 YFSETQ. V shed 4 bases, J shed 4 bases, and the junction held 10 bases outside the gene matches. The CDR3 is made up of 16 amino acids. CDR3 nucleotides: TGCGCCAGCAGCCCATCGCAAGCGGGGGCATACAATGAGCAGTTCTTC. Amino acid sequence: CASSPSQAGAYNEQFF.